This T cell receptor beta chain was retrieved from a study of CD8 T cells in Susac syndrome. This clonotype showed up just a few times. An input of about 0.5 to 1 ug of RNA was subjected to reverse transcription using random hexamers. Each CDR3 protein is one row after TCRdb ran MiXCR on the immunoSEQ multiplex PCR reads. The sample holds about 400,000 distinct CDR3 sequences, 85% seen once. CDR3 size: 14 residues. V shed 2 bases and J shed 6 bases, with 14 bases lying between them. Germline V lookup: CDR1 SQVTM, CDR2 ANQGSEA. The sequenced material came from CD8+ T cells from PBMCs. The clonotype originates from a human donor with multiple sclerosis. The chain combines TRBV29-1 with TRBJ2-1; D gene uncertain. The CDR3 bases are TGCAGCGTTGAATTTTACAGTGCATTCAATGAGCAGTTCTTC. Encoded protein: CSVEFYSAFNEQFF.